The clone carrying this T cell receptor beta chain was recorded at least ten times. Its antigen is unknown. TCRdb redid the calling of the 5' RACE reads with MiXCR, one entry per CDR3 protein. The sample lists 500,000 to 550,000 distinct CDR3 sequences, approximately 12% occurring once. The record originates from a study of CD8 T cells in ankylosing spondylitis. CDR1 and CDR2 (germline): SGHTA, FQGNSA. This CDR3 is 12 amino acids long. V lost 3 bases, J lost 9 bases, and 9 bases lay in between. Study-wide results and caveats: Blood of patients with ankylosing spondylitis appeared to be characterized by a TCR beta motif of about eight highly homologous variants. Disease-linked clones, CD8+, were relatively rare in peripheral blood.

The sequenced material came from blood, either unsorted or a sorted T cell fraction (not recorded which). The TCR comes from a male donor with ankylosing spondylitis. This chain links TRBV7-2 with TRBJ2-1; maybe TRBD2 (6 bases). The CDR3 DNA reads TGTGCCAGCAGCTTTAGCGGTGGTGAGCAGTTCTTC. It translates to CASSFSGGEQFF.